This TCR beta chain was documented in a study of blood T cell repertoires in COVID-19. Study at large: Italy, Spain and the United States were the sources of the convalescent and acute COVID-19 samples. T cells, B-cell-depleted T cells, or PBMCs provided the cDNA or gDNA that served as material.

This CDR3 is 15 amino acids long. The V gene's germline CDR1 is SGHNT and CDR2 YYREEE (reference sequence). Trimming cost V 0 bases and J 0 bases, with 6 bases left between them. Per the original methods: Quantification of nucleated cells was approximated via reference gene primer amplification. TCRdb's copy holds only in-frame clones and misses some; the assay was immunoSEQ multiplex PCR. From that table come the V and J calls and clone size; the DNA was used to work out D and trimming. Here the sample spans 170,000 or so clones, approximately 80% being singletons. J is TRBJ2-2 and V is TRBV5-4; TRBD1 might be the D (5 bases). The receptor was isolated from a woman aged 60-75 years with acute or convalescent COVID-19. Material: peripheral blood. CDR3 sequence: CASSLGTPNTGELFF. CDR3 sequence (DNA): TGTGCCAGCAGCTTGGGGACACCGAACACCGGGGAGCTGTTTTTT.